This T cell receptor beta chain was captured by sequencing in a study of blood T cell repertoires in COVID-19. In the study overall: Italy, Spain and the United States were the sources of the convalescent and acute COVID-19 samples. PBMCs, B-cell-depleted T cells, or T cells provided the cDNA or gDNA that made up the material.

Trimming pared 0 bases from V and 7 bases from J, leaving 14 bases between. The CDR3 is 15 amino acids. In germline, CDR1 is SGHNT, CDR2 YYREEE (reference sequence). As originally analysed: The assay estimated nucleated cells by amplifying reference gene primers. Data came from immunoSEQ multiplex PCR; TCRdb stores just in-frame clones and leaves some out. V, J and clone size were drawn from that table, and D and trimming were deduced from the DNA. The profile shows fewer than 200,000 clones, 75% to 85% of them singletons. This clone has only one observation. This clonotype originated in a human donor in a cohort sampled during active COVID-19. The chain joins TRBV5-4 to TRBJ2-1, with D maybe TRBD2 (6 bases). Sequencing was performed on peripheral blood. In DNA form, the CDR3 reads TGTGCCAGCAGCTTGGTAGGTCGGGAGAGGAATGAGCAGTTCTTC. Protein product: CASSLVGRERNEQFF. Drawing the rest from reference TRBV5-4 and TRBJ2-1, the complete variable domain is ETGVTQSPTHLIKTRGQQVTLRCSSQSGHNTVSWYQQALGQGPQFIFQYYREEENGRGNFPPRFSGLQFPNYSSELNVNALELDDSALYLCASSLVGRERNEQFFGPGTRLTVL.